This is a list of T cell receptor beta chains from one sample in a study of shared T cell receptors in the human thymus. Assay used: immunoSEQ multiplex PCR; TCRdb lists only in-frame clones, some missing. Among hundreds of thousands of clones listed, approximately 80% were seen once. These data also formed part of another study, on human thymus T cells.

The source material was thymocytes. These receptors were taken from a boy in the first two years of life with a congenital heart defect. CDR3s leave out the opening cysteine and the closing phenylalanine or tryptophan.

v_gene	j_gene	CDR3aa
TRBV5-6	TRBJ2-3	ASSSGAGGGDTQY
TRBV19	TRBJ1-4	ASSIRDREEKLF
TRBV15	TRBJ2-5	ATSRDRDLETQY
TRBV6-5	TRBJ1-1	ASSSPGRPEAF
TRBV4-3	TRBJ2-7	ASSQERVGRGHYEQY
TRBV7-3	TRBJ1-1	ASSFSTNRGRRMNTEAF
TRBV28	TRBJ1-3	ASRTRPGGNTIY
TRBV4-3	TRBJ2-1	ASSQDRGDKRNEQF
TRBV19	TRBJ1-1	ASSSTGSPEAF
TRBV28	TRBJ2-7	ASSPGTSGNHEQY
TRBV5-1	TRBJ2-7	ASSPTSGVRSEQY
TRBV6-1	TRBJ1-5	ASSVLGKGDNQPQH
TRBV7-2	TRBJ1-1	ASRRNTEAF
TRBV28	TRBJ2-1	ASSPGTRSYNEQF
TRBV6-4	TRBJ2-3	ASSEVSRRRTDTQY
TRBV21-1	TRBJ1-2	ASSTRTGVGYGYT
TRBV11-2	TRBJ1-3	ASSDLQGAAGNTIY
TRBV11-3	TRBJ2-7	ASSSSRRRAGEQY
TRBV15	TRBJ2-2	ATSRRWAANTGELF
TRBV4-1	TRBJ1-2	ASSQDKGDSAPGGGYT
TRBV6-4	TRBJ1-1	ASSDSGRPNTEAF
TRBV5-5	TRBJ2-7	ASSRKGLSGEQY
TRBV2	TRBJ2-1	ASSPRTSEPYNEQF
TRBV4-3	TRBJ2-3	ASSHFWTSGYTSTDTQY
TRBV19	TRBJ2-2	ASSEPTGGELF
TRBV5-1	TRBJ2-5	ASSLSVTSGMAETQY
TRBV19	TRBJ2-7	ARDPVASGYSYEQY
TRBV30	TRBJ2-3	AWSVLFGRVGDTQY
TRBV4-3	TRBJ2-1	ASSQDGGGGYNEQF
TRBV6-5	TRBJ1-1	ASNLLQGSSAEAF
TRBV2	TRBJ2-6	ASRRSGGGANVLT
TRBV7-2	TRBJ2-4	ASSSRLAGDLVAKNIQY
TRBV6-1	TRBJ1-2	ASSEGDSNYGYT
TRBV13	TRBJ1-1	ASSAGTVNTEAF
TRBV30	TRBJ2-3	AWMESGRETDTQY
TRBV19	TRBJ2-7	ASSLRRGSYEQY
TRBV5-1	TRBJ1-2	ASSYGDREVYGYT
TRBV25-1	TRBJ2-1	ASSAGTGAYNEQF
TRBV30	TRBJ2-3	AWSGPRGEAQY
TRBV18	TRBJ2-7	ASSPRGQELKDEQY
TRBV5-6	TRBJ2-7	ASSLLSGTPGEQY
TRBV30	TRBJ1-1	AWSAQEGEAF
TRBV27	TRBJ2-7	ASRSRDSGSLIGSYEQY
TRBV4-3	TRBJ2-7	ASSQDPLRRGSSYEQY
TRBV11-2	TRBJ2-1	ASSYYRVGREEGEQF
TRBV4-2	TRBJ1-2	ASSGRWTGGSYGYT
TRBV4-1	TRBJ2-3	ASSQRPSGRASTDTQY
TRBV9	TRBJ2-5	ASSVSRGRAEETQY
TRBV30	TRBJ1-1	AWSVDTGVNTEAF
TRBV11-2	TRBJ2-7	ASSYPAPPLGQHYEQY
TRBV19	TRBJ2-3	ASSIDREAHRN